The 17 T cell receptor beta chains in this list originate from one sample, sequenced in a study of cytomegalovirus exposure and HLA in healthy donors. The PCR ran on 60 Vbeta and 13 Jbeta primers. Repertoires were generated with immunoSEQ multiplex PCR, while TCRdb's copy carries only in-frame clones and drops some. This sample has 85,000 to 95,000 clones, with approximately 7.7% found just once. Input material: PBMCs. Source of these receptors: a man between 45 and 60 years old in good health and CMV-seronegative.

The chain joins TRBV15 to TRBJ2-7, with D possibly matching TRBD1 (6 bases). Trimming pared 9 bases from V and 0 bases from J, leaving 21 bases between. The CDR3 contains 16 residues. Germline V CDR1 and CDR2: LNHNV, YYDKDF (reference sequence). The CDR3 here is CATRGFGVESSYEQYF. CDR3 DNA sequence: TGTGCCACAAGGGGGTTCGGGGTGGAGAGCTCCTACGAGCAGTACTTC.

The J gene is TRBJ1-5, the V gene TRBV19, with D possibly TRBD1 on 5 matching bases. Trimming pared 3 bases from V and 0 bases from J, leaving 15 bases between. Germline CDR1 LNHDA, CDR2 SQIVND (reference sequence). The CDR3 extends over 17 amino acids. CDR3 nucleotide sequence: TGTGCCAGTAGTATGGGACTTTTCAAAAGTAGCAATCAGCCCCAGCATTTT. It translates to CASSMGLFKSSNQPQHF.

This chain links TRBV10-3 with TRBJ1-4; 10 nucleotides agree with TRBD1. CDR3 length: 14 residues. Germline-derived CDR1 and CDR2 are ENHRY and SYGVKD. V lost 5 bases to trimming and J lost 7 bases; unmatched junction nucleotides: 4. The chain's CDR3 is CAISKGQGSEKLFF. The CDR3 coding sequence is TGTGCCATCAGTAAGGGACAGGGGAGTGAAAAACTGTTTTTT.

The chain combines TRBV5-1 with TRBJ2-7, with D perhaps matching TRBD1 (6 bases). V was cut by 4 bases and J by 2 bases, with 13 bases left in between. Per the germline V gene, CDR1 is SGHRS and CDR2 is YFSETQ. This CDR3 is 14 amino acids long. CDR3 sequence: CASSTGQRTYEQYF. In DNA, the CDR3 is TGCGCCAGCAGCACAGGACAGCGAACCTACGAGCAGTACTTC.

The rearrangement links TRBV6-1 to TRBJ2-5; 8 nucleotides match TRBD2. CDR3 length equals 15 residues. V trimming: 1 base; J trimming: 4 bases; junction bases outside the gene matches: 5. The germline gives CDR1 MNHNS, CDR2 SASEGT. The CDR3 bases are TGTGCCAGCAGTGAAGGAGCGGGGGCAGTAGAGACCCAGTACTTC. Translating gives CASSEGAGAVETQYF.

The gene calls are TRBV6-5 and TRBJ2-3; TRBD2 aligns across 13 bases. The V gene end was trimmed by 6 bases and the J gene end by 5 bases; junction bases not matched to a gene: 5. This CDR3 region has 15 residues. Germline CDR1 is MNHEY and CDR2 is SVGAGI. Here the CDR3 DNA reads TGTGCCAGCAGGATCAGGACTAGCGGGAGAGATACGCAGTATTTT. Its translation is CASRIRTSGRDTQYF.

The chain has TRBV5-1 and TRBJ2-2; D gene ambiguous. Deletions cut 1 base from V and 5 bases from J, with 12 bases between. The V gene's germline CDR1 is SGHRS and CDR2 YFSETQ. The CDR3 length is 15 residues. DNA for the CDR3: TGCGCCAGCAGCTTGAGTCAGACCGGGACCGGGGAGCTGTTTTTT. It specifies CASSLSQTGTGELFF.

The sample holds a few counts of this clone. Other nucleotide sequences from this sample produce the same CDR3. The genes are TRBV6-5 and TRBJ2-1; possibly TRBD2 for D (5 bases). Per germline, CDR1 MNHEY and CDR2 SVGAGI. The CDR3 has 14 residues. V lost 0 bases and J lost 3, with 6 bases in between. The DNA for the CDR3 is TGTGCCAGCAGTTACTCGAGGGTCTACAATGAGCAGTTCTTC. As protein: CASSYSRVYNEQFF.

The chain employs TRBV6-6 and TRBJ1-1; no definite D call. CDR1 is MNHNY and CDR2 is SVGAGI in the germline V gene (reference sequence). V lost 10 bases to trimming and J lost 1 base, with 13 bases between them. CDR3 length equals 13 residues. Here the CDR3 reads CATLRDPNTEAFF. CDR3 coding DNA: TGTGCCACCCTCCGGGATCCGAACACTGAAGCTTTCTTT.

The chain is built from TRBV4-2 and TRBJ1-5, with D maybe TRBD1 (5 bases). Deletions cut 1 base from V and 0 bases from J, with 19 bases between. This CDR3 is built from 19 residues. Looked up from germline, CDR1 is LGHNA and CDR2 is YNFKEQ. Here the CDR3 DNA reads TGTGCCAGCAGCCAAGGTAAGGACAATGGGCCTTGTAGCAATCAGCCCCAGCATTTT. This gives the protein CASSQGKDNGPCSNQPQHF.

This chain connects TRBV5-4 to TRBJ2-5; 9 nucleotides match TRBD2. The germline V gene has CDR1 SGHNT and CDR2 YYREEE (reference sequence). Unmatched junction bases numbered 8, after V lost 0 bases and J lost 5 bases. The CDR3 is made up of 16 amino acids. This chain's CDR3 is CASSLVAGGREETQYF. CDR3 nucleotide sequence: TGTGCCAGCAGCTTGGTGGCGGGAGGGCGGGAGGAGACCCAGTACTTC.

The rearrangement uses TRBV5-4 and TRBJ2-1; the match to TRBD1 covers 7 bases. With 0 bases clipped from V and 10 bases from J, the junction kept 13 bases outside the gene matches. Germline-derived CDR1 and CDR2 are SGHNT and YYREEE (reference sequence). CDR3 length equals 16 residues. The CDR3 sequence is CASSLDREGGIREQFF. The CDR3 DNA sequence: TGTGCCAGCAGCTTGGACAGGGAAGGGGGCATTAGGGAGCAGTTCTTC.

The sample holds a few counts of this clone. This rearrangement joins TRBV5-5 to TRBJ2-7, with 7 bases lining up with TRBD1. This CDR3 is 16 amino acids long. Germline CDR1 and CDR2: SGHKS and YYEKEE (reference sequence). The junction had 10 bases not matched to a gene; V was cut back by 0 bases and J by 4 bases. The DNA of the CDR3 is TGTGCCAGCAGCTTGGCCCCGGGACAGAGTCTGTACGAGCAGTACTTC. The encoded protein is CASSLAPGQSLYEQYF.

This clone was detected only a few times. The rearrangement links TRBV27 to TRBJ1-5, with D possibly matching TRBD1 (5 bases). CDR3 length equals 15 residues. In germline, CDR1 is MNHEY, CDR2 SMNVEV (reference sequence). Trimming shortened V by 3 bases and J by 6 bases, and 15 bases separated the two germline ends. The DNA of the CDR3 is TGTGCCAGCAGTTTGGGCCTGGGGGGTGGTCAGCCCCAGCATTTT. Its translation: CASSLGLGGGQPQHF.

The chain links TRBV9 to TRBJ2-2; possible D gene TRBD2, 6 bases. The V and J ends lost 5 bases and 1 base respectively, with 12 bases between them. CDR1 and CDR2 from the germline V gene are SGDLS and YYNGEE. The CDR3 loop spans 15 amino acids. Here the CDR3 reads CASSLEGGNTGELFF. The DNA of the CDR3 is TGTGCCAGCAGTCTCGAGGGAGGGAACACCGGGGAGCTGTTTTTT.

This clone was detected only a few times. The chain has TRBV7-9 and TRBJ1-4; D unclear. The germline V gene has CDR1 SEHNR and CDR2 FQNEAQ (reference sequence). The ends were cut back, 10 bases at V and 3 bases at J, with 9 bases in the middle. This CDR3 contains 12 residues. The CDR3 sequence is CATGYPNEKLFF. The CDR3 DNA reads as TGTGCCACGGGGTATCCTAATGAAAAACTGTTTTTT. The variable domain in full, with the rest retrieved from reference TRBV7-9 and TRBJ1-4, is DTGVSQNPRHKITKRGQNVTFRCDPISEHNRLYWYRQTLGQGPEFLTYFQNEAQLEKSRLLSDRFSAERPKGSFSTLEIQRTEQGDSAMYLCATGYPNEKLFFGSGTQLSVL.

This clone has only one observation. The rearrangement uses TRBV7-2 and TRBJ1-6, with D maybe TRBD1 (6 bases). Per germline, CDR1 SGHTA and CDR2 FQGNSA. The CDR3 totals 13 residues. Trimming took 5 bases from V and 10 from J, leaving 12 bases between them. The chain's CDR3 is CASSPQGYSPLHF. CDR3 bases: TGTGCCAGCAGCCCTCAGGGGTACTCACCCCTCCACTTT. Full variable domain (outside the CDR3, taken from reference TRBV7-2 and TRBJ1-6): GAGVSQSPSNKVTEKGKDVELRCDPISGHTALYWYRQSLGQGLEFLIYFQGNSAPDKSGLPSDRFSAERTGGSVSTLTIQRTQQEDSAVYLCASSPQGYSPLHFGNGTRLTVT.